Sequencing of this T cell receptor beta chain was carried out in a study of T cell responses to AZD1222 COVID-19 vaccine. Study-wide results and caveats: Repertoire sampling happened only post peak T cell response.

Comment on this clone: Its antigen remains unidentified.

Clones were read by immunoSEQ multiplex PCR, and TCRdb kept only the in-frame ones, dropping some. Of about 83,000 clones in the sample, approximately 90% were seen once. Sample: peripheral blood, taken 28 days after the second AZD1222 dose. The receptor was derived from an adult who received the AZD1222 COVID-19 vaccine.

Written as DNA, the CDR3 is TGTGCCAGCAGCGAAGGGACGGCCTGGTACTTC. Amino acid sequence: CASSEGTAWYF. The chain recombines TRBV7-9 with TRBJ2-7; TRBD1 or TRBD2 may be the D gene (5 bases each). The CDR3 sequence is 11 residues long. V was clipped by 5 bases and J by 12 bases, with 14 bases between them. In germline, CDR1 is SEHNR, CDR2 FQNEAQ (reference sequence).